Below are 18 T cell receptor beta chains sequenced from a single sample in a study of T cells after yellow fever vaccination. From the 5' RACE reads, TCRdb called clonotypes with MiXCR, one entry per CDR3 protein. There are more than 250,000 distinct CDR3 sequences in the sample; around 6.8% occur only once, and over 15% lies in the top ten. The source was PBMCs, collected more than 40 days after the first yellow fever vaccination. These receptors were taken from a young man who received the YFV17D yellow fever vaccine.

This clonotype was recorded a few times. CDR3 DNA: TGTGCCAGCTCACCACCGAATGAAAAACTGTTTTTT. Protein sequence: CASSPPNEKLFF. The rearrangement links TRBV18 to TRBJ1-4; D gene ambiguous. The CDR3 is 12 residues long. V dropped 0 bases and J dropped 5 bases, with 1 base sitting between them. Germline-derived CDR1 and CDR2 are KGHSH and LQKENI.

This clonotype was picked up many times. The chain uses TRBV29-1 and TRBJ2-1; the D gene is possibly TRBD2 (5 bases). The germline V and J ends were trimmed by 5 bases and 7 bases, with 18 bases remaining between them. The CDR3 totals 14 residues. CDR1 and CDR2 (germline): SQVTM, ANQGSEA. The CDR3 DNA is TGCAGCGTTTCCCGACCCCCGGGATTTAATGAGCAGTTCTTC. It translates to CSVSRPPGFNEQFF.

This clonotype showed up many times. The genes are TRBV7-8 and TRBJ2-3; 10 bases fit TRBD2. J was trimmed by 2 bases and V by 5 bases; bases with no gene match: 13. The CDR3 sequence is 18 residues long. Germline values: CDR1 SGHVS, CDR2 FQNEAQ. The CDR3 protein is CASSGEGAAGGPTDTQYF. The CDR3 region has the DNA TGTGCCAGCAGCGGAGAGGGGGCAGCGGGGGGGCCCACAGATACGCAGTATTTT.

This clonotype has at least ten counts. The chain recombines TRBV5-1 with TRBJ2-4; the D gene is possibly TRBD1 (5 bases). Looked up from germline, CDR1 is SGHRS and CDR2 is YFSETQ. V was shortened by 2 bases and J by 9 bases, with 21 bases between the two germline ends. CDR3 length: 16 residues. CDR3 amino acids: CASSFFIGAGEAIQYF. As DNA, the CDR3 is TGCGCCAGCAGCTTTTTCATAGGGGCCGGTGAGGCCATTCAGTACTTC. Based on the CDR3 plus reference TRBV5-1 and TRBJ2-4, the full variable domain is KAGVTQTPRYLIKTRGQQVTLSCSPISGHRSVSWYQQTPGQGLQFLFEYFSETQRNKGNFPGRFSGRQFSNSRSEMNVSTLELGDSALYLCASSFFIGAGEAIQYFGAGTRLSVL.

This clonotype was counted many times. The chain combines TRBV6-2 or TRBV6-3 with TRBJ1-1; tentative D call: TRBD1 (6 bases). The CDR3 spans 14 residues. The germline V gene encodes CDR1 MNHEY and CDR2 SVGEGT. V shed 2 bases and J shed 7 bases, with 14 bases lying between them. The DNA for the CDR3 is TGTGCCAGCAGTTACCGGGGGGCGGAACGTGAAGCTTTCTTT. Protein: CASSYRGAEREAFF.

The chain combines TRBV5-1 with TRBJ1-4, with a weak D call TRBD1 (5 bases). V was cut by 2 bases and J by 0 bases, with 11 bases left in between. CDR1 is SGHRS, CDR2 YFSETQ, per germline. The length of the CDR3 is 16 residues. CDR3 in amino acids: CASSFSLGATNEKLFF. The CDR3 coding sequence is TGCGCCAGCAGCTTTTCCTTGGGGGCAACTAATGAAAAACTGTTTTTT.

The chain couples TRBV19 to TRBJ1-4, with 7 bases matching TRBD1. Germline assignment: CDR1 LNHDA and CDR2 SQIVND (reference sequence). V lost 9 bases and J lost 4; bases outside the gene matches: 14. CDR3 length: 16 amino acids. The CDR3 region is CASASSDRTNNEKLFF. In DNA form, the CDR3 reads TGTGCCAGCGCCTCCTCGGACAGGACCAATAATGAAAAACTGTTTTTT.

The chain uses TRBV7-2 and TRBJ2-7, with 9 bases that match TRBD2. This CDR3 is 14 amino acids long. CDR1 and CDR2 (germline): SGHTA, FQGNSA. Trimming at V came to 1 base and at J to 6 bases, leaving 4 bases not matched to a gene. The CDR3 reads CASSLGRGGAEQYF. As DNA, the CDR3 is TGTGCCAGCAGCTTAGGGCGGGGGGGGGCCGAGCAGTACTTC.

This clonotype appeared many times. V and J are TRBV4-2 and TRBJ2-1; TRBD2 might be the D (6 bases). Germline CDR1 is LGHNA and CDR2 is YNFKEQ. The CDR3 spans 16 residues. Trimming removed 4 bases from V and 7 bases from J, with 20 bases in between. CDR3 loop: CASSRLGTPGPNEQFF. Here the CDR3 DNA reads TGTGCCAGCAGCCGCCTCGGGACTCCGGGGCCTAATGAGCAGTTCTTC.

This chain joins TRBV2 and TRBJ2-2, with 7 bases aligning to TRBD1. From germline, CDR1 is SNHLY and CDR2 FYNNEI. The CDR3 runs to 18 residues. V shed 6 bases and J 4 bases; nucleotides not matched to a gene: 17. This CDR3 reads CASSIPAPGQLLTGELFF. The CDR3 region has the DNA TGTGCCAGCAGCATTCCCGCCCCGGGACAGCTTCTCACCGGGGAGCTGTTTTTT.

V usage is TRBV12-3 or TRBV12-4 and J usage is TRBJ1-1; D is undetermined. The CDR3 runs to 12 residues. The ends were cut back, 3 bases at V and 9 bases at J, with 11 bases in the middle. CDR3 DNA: TGTGCCAGCAGTTTCCTCAGGACCCAAGCTTTCTTT. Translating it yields CASSFLRTQAFF.

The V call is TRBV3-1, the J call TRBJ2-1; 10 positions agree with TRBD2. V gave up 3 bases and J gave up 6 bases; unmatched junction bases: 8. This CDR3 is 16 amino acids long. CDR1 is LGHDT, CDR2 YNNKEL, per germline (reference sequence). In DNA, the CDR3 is TGTGCCAGCAGCCACCACCTAGCGGGGGCACCCAATGAGCAGTTCTTC. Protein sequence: CASSHHLAGAPNEQFF.

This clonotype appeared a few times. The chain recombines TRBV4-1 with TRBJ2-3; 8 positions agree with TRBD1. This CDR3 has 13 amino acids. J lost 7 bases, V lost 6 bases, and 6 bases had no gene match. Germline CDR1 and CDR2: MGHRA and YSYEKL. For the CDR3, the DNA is TGCGCCAGCAGTGCAGGGGGCTGGAATACGCAGTATTTT. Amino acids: CASSAGGWNTQYF.

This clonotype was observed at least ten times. CDR3 coding DNA: TGTGCCAGCAGCTCCCCCGGCTATAATTCACCCCTCCACTTT. Its translation: CASSSPGYNSPLHF. The gene calls are TRBV11-2 and TRBJ1-6, with D uncertain. This CDR3 is built from 14 residues. With 4 bases removed from V and 3 bases from J, the gap between germline ends came to 7 bases. Germline V gene data show CDR1 as SGHAT and CDR2 as FQNNGV.

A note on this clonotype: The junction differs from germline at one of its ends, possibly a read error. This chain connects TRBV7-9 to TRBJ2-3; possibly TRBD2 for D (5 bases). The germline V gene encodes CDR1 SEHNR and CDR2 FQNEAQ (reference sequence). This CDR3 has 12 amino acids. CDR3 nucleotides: TGTGCCAGCAGCGCAGGCCGGGATACGCTGTATTTT. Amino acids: CASSAGRDTLYF.

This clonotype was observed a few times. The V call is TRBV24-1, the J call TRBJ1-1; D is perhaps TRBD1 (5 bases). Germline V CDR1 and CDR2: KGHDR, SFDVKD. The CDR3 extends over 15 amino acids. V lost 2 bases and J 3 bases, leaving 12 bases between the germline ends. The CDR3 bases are TGTGCCACCAGTGATTCCGGGGGGGGGGACACTGAAGCTTTCTTT. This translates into CATSDSGGGDTEAFF.

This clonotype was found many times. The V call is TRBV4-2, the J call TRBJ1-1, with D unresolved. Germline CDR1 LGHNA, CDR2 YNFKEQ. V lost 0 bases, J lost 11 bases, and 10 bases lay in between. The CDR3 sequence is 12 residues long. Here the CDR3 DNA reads TGTGCCAGCAGCCAAGATGGCATGGCGGCTTTCTTT. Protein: CASSQDGMAAFF.

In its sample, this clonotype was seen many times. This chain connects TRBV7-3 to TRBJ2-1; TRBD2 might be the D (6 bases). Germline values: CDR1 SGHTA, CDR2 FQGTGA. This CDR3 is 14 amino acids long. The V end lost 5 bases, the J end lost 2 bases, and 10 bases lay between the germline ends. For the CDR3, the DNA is TGTGCCAGCAGCCCGCGCGGGGCCTACAATGAGCAGTTCTTC. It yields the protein CASSPRGAYNEQFF.